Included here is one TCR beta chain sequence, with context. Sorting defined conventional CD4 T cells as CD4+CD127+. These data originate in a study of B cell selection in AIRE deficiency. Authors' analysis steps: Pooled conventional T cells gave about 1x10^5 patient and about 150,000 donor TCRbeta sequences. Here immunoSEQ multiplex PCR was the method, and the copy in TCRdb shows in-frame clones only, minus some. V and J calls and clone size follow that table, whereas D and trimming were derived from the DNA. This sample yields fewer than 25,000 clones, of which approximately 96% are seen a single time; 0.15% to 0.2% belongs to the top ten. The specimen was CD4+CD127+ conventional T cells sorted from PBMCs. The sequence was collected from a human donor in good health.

The CDR3 DNA reads TGTGCCAGCAGCCAAGGACAGGGTGGCACCGGGGAGCTGTTTTTT. This encodes CASSQGQGGTGELFF. The genes are TRBV14 and TRBJ2-2, with TRBD1 matching over 7 bases. The germline V gene has CDR1 SGHDN and CDR2 FVKESK. There are 15 residues in the CDR3. With 1 base clipped from V and 4 bases from J, the junction kept 3 bases outside the gene matches. The full variable domain, completed using reference TRBV14 and TRBJ2-2, is EAGVTQFPSHSVIEKGQTVTLRCDPISGHDNLYWYRRVMGKEIKFLLHFVKESKQDESGMPNNRFLAERTGGTYSTLKVQPAELEDSGVYFCASSQGQGGTGELFFGEGSRLTVL.